These 7 T cell receptor beta chains were all obtained from the same sample, sequenced in a study of shared clonotypes between healthy human individuals. Produced via immunoSEQ multiplex PCR; TCRdb's table is partial and in-frame only. The sample carries about 580,000 clones, about 98% recorded once. Positively selected for CCR7, the CD45RO-negative cells used as naive CD8 cells excluded terminally differentiated effector memory CD45RA+ cells. The sequenced sample was naive CD8+ T cells sorted from blood. All receptors derive from a man aged 25 to 40 in good health.

The chain combines TRBV6-1 with TRBJ1-5; 7 bases align to TRBD1. This CDR3 contains 15 residues. The germline CDR1 and CDR2 sequences are MNHNS and SASEGT. V gave up 3 bases and J gave up 7 bases; unmatched junction bases: 9. The DNA for the CDR3 is TGTGCCAGCAGTGACCTGACAGGGAGTAAACAGCCCCAGCATTTT. This translates into CASSDLTGSKQPQHF.

Comments on this clone: A read error may produce the germline difference seen at one junction end. The chain links TRBV5-5 to TRBJ1-5, with D tentatively TRBD1 (6 bases). The CDR3 extends over 17 amino acids. Germline CDR1 reads SGHKS; CDR2 reads YYEKEE (reference sequence). CDR3 DNA sequence: TGTGCCAGCAGTTTGGGGCACAGGGTTTATAGCAATCAGCCCCAGCATTTT. Its protein is CASSLGHRVYSNQPQHF. Combining the CDR3 with reference TRBV5-5 and TRBJ1-5 gives the whole variable domain DAGVTQSPTHLIKTRGQQVTLRCSPISGHKSVSWYQQVLGQGPQFIFQYYEKEERGRGNFPDRFSARQFPNYSSELNVNALLLGDSALYLCASSLGHRVYSNQPQHFGDGTRLSIL.

The rearrangement links TRBV7-2 to TRBJ2-7; 7 bases are a match to TRBD1. J was trimmed by 0 bases and V by 6 bases; bases with no gene match: 5. The CDR3 is 14 residues long. The germline CDR1 and CDR2 sequences are SGHTA and FQGNSA. The DNA of the CDR3 is TGTGCCAGCAGGACACAGGGGCCCTCCTACGAGCAGTACTTC. It translates to CASRTQGPSYEQYF.

The chain carries TRBV30 and TRBJ1-2; D ambiguous. V lost 4 bases and J lost 5, with 11 bases in between. This CDR3 has 12 amino acids. Germline V gene data show CDR1 as GTSNPN and CDR2 as SVGIG (reference sequence). The CDR3 region has the DNA TGTGCCTGGATTCGGCCCCTTTATGGCTACACCTTC. Protein product: CAWIRPLYGYTF. The full variable domain, in which reference TRBV30 and TRBJ1-2 provide the parts outside the CDR3, is SQTIHQWPATLVQPVGSPLSLECTVEGTSNPNLYWYRQAAGRGLQLLFYSVGIGQISSEVPQNLSASRPQDRQFILSSKKLLLSDSGFYLCAWIRPLYGYTFGSGTRLTVV.

The rearrangement joins TRBV20-1 to TRBJ2-7, with D tentatively TRBD1 or TRBD2 (5 bases each). The CDR3 length is 11 residues. The V gene lost 5 bases and the J gene lost 4 bases, with 9 bases spanning the gap. CDR1 is DFQATT and CDR2 is SNEGSKA in the germline V gene (reference sequence). The DNA of the CDR3 is TGCAGTGCTGGGACGGCATACGAGCAGTACTTC. Its protein is CSAGTAYEQYF.

The gene calls are TRBV7-6 and TRBJ1-2; TRBD1 agrees at 12 bases. Germline V gene lookup returns CDR1 SGHVS and CDR2 FNYEAQ. The CDR3 consists of 17 residues. The V segment lost 5 bases and the J segment 2 bases; nucleotides outside the gene matches: 9. The CDR3 loop is CASSPLGTGGANYGYTF. The CDR3 region has the DNA TGTGCCAGCAGCCCGCTGGGGACAGGGGGCGCGAACTATGGCTACACCTTC.

DNA for the CDR3: TGTGCCAGTAAGGAAAGGGACTACAGATACGAGCAGTACTTC. Protein product: CASKERDYRYEQYF. The genes are TRBV27 and TRBJ2-7; 7 bases agree with TRBD2. CDR1 and CDR2 from the germline V gene are MNHEY and SMNVEV (reference sequence). The CDR3 runs to 14 residues. V trimming: 9 bases; J trimming: 4 bases; junction bases outside the gene matches: 12.